This TCR beta chain came from a study of siplizumab effects on memory and regulatory T cells. Study-level results: Confirmatory evidence of suppressive function in proliferating siplizumab-culture Tregs was not obtained. Alloreactive sequences whose origin lay in unstimulated CD4+ memory cells were significantly reduced by siplizumab.

Assay: immunoSEQ multiplex PCR; the TCRdb copy retains only in-frame clones and omits some. The table has 50,000 to 70,000 clones, just over 95% seen once. Germline V lookup: CDR1 LNHDA, CDR2 SQIVND (reference sequence). Trimming took 8 bases from V and 6 from J, leaving 10 bases between them. This CDR3 contains 11 residues. A note on this clone: Antigen specificity is unknown.

The receptor was derived from a human donor in good health. The rearrangement joins TRBV19 to TRBJ1-2; perhaps TRBD1 as D (5 bases). Sequencing was performed on naive CD8+ T cells sorted from blood. The CDR3 is CASSGTNGYTF. The CDR3 DNA reads as TGTGCCAGTTCCGGGACGAATGGCTACACCTTC.